These 15 T cell receptor beta chains share one sample of origin, sequenced in a study of T cell changes during pregnancy in multiple sclerosis. Produced via immunoSEQ multiplex PCR; TCRdb's table is partial and in-frame only. The sample carries tens of thousands of clones, 85% to 95% recorded once. The sample was peripheral blood, taken in the first trimester of pregnancy. All receptors come from a female donor with multiple sclerosis, enrolled in a pregnancy study.

The chain recombines TRBV14 with TRBJ1-1; no definite D call. CDR3 length: 15 residues. Between the trimmed V and J ends, which lost 4 bases and 2 bases, there was a span of 14 bases. The germline V gene has CDR1 SGHDN and CDR2 FVKESK. Written as DNA, the CDR3 is TGTGCCAGCAGCCTCTTGGCAAACCCTAACACTGAAGCTTTCTTT. This translates into CASSLLANPNTEAFF.

The chain combines TRBV13 with TRBJ2-7; 10 bases fit TRBD1. V lost 6 bases to trimming and J lost 4 bases; unmatched junction nucleotides: 9. Germline V gives CDR1 PRHDT, CDR2 FYEKMQ (reference sequence). The CDR3 sequence is 15 residues long. Here the CDR3 reads CASRGTGAGFYEQYF. The DNA for the CDR3 is TGTGCCAGCAGGGGGACAGGGGCGGGATTTTACGAGCAGTACTTC.

The CDR3 loop is CARSQGQGDLDSNQPQHF. CDR3 bases: TGTGCCAGAAGCCAAGGACAGGGCGATTTGGATAGCAATCAGCCCCAGCATTTT. V usage is TRBV5-3 and J usage is TRBJ1-5; 8 bases fit TRBD1. TRBV5-3 is labeled an ORF, and its function is uncertain. V gave up 4 bases and J gave up 0 bases; unmatched junction bases: 12. This CDR3 spans 18 amino acids.

V gene TRBV19 combines with J gene TRBJ1-2; possibly TRBD1 for D (6 bases). The CDR3 sequence is 13 residues long. V was shortened by 6 bases and J by 7 bases, with 15 bases between the two germline ends. Germline CDR1 LNHDA, CDR2 SQIVND (reference sequence). For the CDR3, the DNA is TGTGCCAGTAGATTACAGGGATTCTCTGGCTACACCTTC. It specifies CASRLQGFSGYTF. Full variable domain (remainder filled in from reference TRBV19 and TRBJ1-2): DGGITQSPKYLFRKEGQNVTLSCEQNLNHDAMYWYRQDPGQGLRLIYYSQIVNDFQKGDIAEGYSVSREKKESFPLTVTSAQKNPTAFYLCASRLQGFSGYTFGSGTRLTVV.

V and J are TRBV10-3 and TRBJ1-1, with 7 bases fitting TRBD1. The CDR3 extends over 12 amino acids. Trimming took 7 bases from V and 6 from J; bases not matched to a gene: 5. The V gene's germline CDR1 is ENHRY and CDR2 SYGVKD. Here the CDR3 DNA reads TGTGCCATCACCGGGACAGACGCTGAAGCTTTCTTT. It encodes CAITGTDAEAFF.

The chain couples TRBV5-4 to TRBJ1-2; TRBD1 matches 7 bases. Germline CDR1 SGHNT, CDR2 YYREEE (reference sequence). CDR3 length: 13 amino acids. V shed 9 bases, J shed 8 bases, and the junction held 13 bases outside the gene matches. CDR3 sequence reads: CATYNPQGKGYTF. CDR3 DNA sequence: TGTGCCACTTACAACCCACAGGGGAAGGGCTACACCTTC. The full variable domain, rest sourced from reference TRBV5-4 and TRBJ1-2, is ETGVTQSPTHLIKTRGQQVTLRCSSQSGHNTVSWYQQALGQGPQFIFQYYREEENGRGNFPPRFSGLQFPNYSSELNVNALELDDSALYLCATYNPQGKGYTFGSGTRLTVV.

The gene calls are TRBV9 and TRBJ2-1; TRBD1 might be the D (6 bases). The V and J ends lost 0 bases and 9 bases respectively, with 10 bases between them. This CDR3 has 13 residues. CDR1 and CDR2 (germline): SGDLS, YYNGEE. CDR3 in amino acids: CASSVVGAPEQFF. The CDR3 DNA reads TGTGCCAGCAGCGTAGTGGGGGCCCCTGAGCAGTTCTTC.

The chain recombines TRBV6-4 with TRBJ2-5; 7 positions match TRBD1. Unmatched junction bases numbered 6, after V lost 4 bases and J lost 1 base. This CDR3 has 15 residues. Germline V gene lookup returns CDR1 MRHNA and CDR2 SNTAGT. Written as DNA, the CDR3 is TGTGCCAGCAGTGTTAAGGCAGGGGGCCAAGAGACCCAGTACTTC. Protein: CASSVKAGGQETQYF.

This clone appeared once. This chain connects TRBV12-5 to TRBJ1-5, with TRBD1 matching over 8 bases. The germline V gene has CDR1 LGHNT and CDR2 FRNRAP. V shed 4 bases, J shed 4 bases, and the junction held 6 bases outside the gene matches. There are 15 residues in the CDR3. The CDR3 sequence is CASGSPWTGNQPQHF. The CDR3, as DNA: TGTGCTAGTGGTTCCCCCTGGACAGGGAATCAGCCCCAGCATTTT.

The rearrangement links TRBV9 to TRBJ2-5; 8 bases line up with TRBD2. CDR1 SGDLS and CDR2 YYNGEE come from the germline V gene. This CDR3 has 15 residues. After removal of 2 bases from V and 1 base from J, the junction contained 4 bases not matched to a gene. CDR3 sequence: CASSVVAGLQETQYF. The CDR3 DNA is TGTGCCAGCAGCGTTGTAGCGGGACTCCAAGAGACCCAGTACTTC.

In this sample, this clone turned up a few times. CDR3 protein: CASSQVTASETQYF. The CDR3 DNA follows: TGCGCCAGCAGCCAAGTCACAGCCTCAGAGACCCAGTACTTC. The chain has TRBV4-1 and TRBJ2-5; no firm D call. CDR3 length: 14 amino acids. The V and J ends lost 1 base and 4 bases respectively, with 10 bases between them. The germline gives CDR1 MGHRA, CDR2 YSYEKL.

This chain joins TRBV30 and TRBJ1-3; D is perhaps TRBD1 (6 bases). Trimming cost V 1 base and J 2 bases, with 12 bases left between them. This CDR3 has 15 amino acids. The V gene's germline CDR1 is GTSNPN and CDR2 SVGIG (reference sequence). CDR3 residues: CAWSAIAGAGNTIYF. The CDR3 region has the DNA TGTGCCTGGAGTGCCATAGCAGGGGCTGGAAACACCATATATTTT. Full variable domain (missing parts from reference TRBV30 and TRBJ1-3): SQTIHQWPATLVQPVGSPLSLECTVEGTSNPNLYWYRQAAGRGLQLLFYSVGIGQISSEVPQNLSASRPQDRQFILSSKKLLLSDSGFYLCAWSAIAGAGNTIYFGEGSWLTVV.

The V and J genes are TRBV6-1 and TRBJ1-6; 7 bases are a match to TRBD1. CDR3 size: 15 residues. Trimming removed 7 bases from V and 7 bases from J; junction bases left unmatched: 10. Germline V gene lookup returns CDR1 MNHNS and CDR2 SASEGT. In DNA form, the CDR3 reads TGTGCCAGCAATAGCCAACGACAGGGAAATTCACCCCTCCACTTT. Residues: CASNSQRQGNSPLHF.

V and J are TRBV5-4 and TRBJ2-7, with D perhaps TRBD2 (6 bases). Trimming shortened V by 4 bases and J by 6 bases, and 14 bases separated the two germline ends. Per germline, CDR1 SGHNT and CDR2 YYREEE (reference sequence). The CDR3 has 13 residues. CDR3 nucleotide sequence: TGTGCCAGCAGCGGCGGGACTCCCCTCGAGCAGTACTTC. Amino acids: CASSGGTPLEQYF. Looking up the rest from reference TRBV5-4 and TRBJ2-7 gives the full variable domain: ETGVTQSPTHLIKTRGQQVTLRCSSQSGHNTVSWYQQALGQGPQFIFQYYREEENGRGNFPPRFSGLQFPNYSSELNVNALELDDSALYLCASSGGTPLEQYFGPGTRLTVT.

V and J are TRBV5-1 and TRBJ2-7; TRBD2 aligns across 10 bases. V was clipped by 0 bases and J by 3 bases; unmatched bases: 3. The germline CDR1 and CDR2 sequences are SGHRS and YFSETQ. There are 15 residues in the CDR3. CDR3 coding DNA: TGCGCCAGCAGCTTGGCATCTAGCGGGGGCTACGAGCAGTACTTC. Amino acid sequence: CASSLASSGGYEQYF.